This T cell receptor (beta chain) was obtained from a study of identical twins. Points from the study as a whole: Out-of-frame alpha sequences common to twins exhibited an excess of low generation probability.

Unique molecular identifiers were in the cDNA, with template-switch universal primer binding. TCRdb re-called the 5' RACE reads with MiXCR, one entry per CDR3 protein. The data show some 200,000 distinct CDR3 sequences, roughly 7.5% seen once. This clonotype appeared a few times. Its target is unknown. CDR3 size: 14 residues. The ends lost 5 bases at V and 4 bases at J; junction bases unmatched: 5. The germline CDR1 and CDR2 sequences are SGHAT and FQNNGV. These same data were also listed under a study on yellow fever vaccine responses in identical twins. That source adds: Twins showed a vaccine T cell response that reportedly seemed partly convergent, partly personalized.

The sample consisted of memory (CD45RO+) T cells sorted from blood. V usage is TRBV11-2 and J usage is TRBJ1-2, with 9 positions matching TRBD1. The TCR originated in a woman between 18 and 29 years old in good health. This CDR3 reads CASSRNRGPYGYTF. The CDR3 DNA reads TGTGCCAGCAGCCGTAACAGGGGGCCCTATGGCTACACCTTC. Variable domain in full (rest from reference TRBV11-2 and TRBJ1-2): EAGVAQSPRYKIIEKRQSVAFWCNPISGHATLYWYQQILGQGPKLLIQFQNNGVVDDSQLPKDRFSAERLKGVDSTLKIQPAKLEDSAVYLCASSRNRGPYGYTFGSGTRLTVV.